A selection of T cell receptor beta chains follows, all from one sample in a study of identifying expanded T cells in peripheral blood. Only in-frame clones appear in the TCRdb table, and some are missing; sequencing was by immunoSEQ multiplex PCR. The sample contains some 91,000 clones, about 87% of which appear only once. Sample: blood. The source of these receptors is a person aged 18 to 69 in good health. Both conserved end residues are part of each CDR3. The D gene is left open where the match is weak. Where a row states a size, it is once, few, many or the class of an expanded clone; other rows omit it.

v_call	clone_size	j_call	d_call	cdr3_aa	cdr3_nt
TRBV9	.	TRBJ2-7	.	CASSVGGSSGYEQYF	TGTGCCAGCAGCGTAGGGGGGAGTTCGGGCTACGAGCAGTACTTC
TRBV5-6	.	TRBJ2-7	.	CASSWGRGYEQYF	TGTGCCAGCAGCTGGGGGCGGGGCTACGAGCAGTACTTC
TRBV28	.	TRBJ1-5	TRBD1	CASSSDRVNQPQHF	TGTGCCAGCAGTTCTGACAGGGTCAATCAGCCCCAGCATTTT
TRBV13	.	TRBJ1-5	TRBD1	CASSYRQGRGNQPQHF	TGTGCCAGCAGCTATAGACAGGGTCGTGGCAATCAGCCCCAGCATTTT
TRBV18	.	TRBJ1-5	TRBD1	CASSLQGADQPQHF	TGTGCCAGCTCACTACAGGGGGCGGATCAGCCCCAGCATTTT
TRBV13	few	TRBJ1-1	.	CASSSNTGLDTEAFF	TGTGCCAGCAGCTCCAACACAGGGTTAGACACTGAAGCTTTCTTT
TRBV29-1	.	TRBJ1-2	TRBD1	CSGGTGISGGYTF	TGCAGCGGAGGGACAGGGATATCTGGGGGCTACACCTTC
TRBV28	.	TRBJ2-1	.	CASSLAAYTYNEQFF	TGTGCCAGCAGTTTGGCAGCCTACACCTACAATGAGCAGTTCTTC
TRBV6-1	.	TRBJ2-5	TRBD1	CASGGQVQETQYF	TGTGCCAGCGGGGGACAGGTCCAAGAGACCCAGTACTTC
TRBV6-7	.	TRBJ1-5	.	CASSYSGGGGDQPQHF	TGTGCCAGCAGTTACTCCGGAGGGGGGGGTGATCAGCCCCAGCATTTT
TRBV11-2	.	TRBJ1-1	TRBD1	CASSPWGGGETEAFF	TGTGCCAGCAGCCCATGGGGAGGGGGCGAAACTGAAGCTTTCTTT
TRBV4-2	.	TRBJ2-2	.	CASSQAGPGQPGGELFF	TGTGCCAGCAGCCAGGCCGGGCCGGGACAACCCGGGGGGGAGCTGTTTTTT
TRBV7-9	.	TRBJ1-5	.	CASSSGGGVNQPQHF	TGTGCCAGCAGCTCCGGAGGCGGCGTAAATCAGCCCCAGCATTTT
TRBV19	.	TRBJ1-1	.	CASRKKLSFDGGAEAFF	TGTGCCAGTAGGAAGAAACTATCCTTCGATGGCGGAGCTGAAGCTTTCTTT
TRBV6-1	.	TRBJ2-7	.	CASKSGHEQYF	TGTGCCAGCAAGTCGGGGCACGAGCAGTACTTC
TRBV5-4	.	TRBJ2-1	TRBD1	CASSPRVGQGGDEQFF	TGTGCCAGCAGCCCACGAGTTGGACAGGGTGGGGATGAGCAGTTCTTC
TRBV6-5	.	TRBJ2-7	TRBD2	CASSYSKTSGWQYF	TGTGCCAGCAGTTACTCGAAAACTAGCGGGTGGCAGTACTTC
TRBV2	.	TRBJ2-2	TRBD1	CASSEQGTGTGFGGELFF	TGTGCCAGCAGTGAACAGGGTACCGGGACAGGGTTTGGCGGGGAGCTGTTTTTT
TRBV30	.	TRBJ2-7	.	CAWRPGPTYEQYF	TGTGCCTGGAGGCCGGGCCCAACCTACGAGCAGTACTTC
TRBV2	.	TRBJ1-5	TRBD1	CAIITGVNQPQHF	TGTGCCATCATTACAGGGGTAAATCAGCCCCAGCATTTT
TRBV14	many	TRBJ2-3	.	CASSQDGASGTQYF	TGTGCCAGCAGCCAAGACGGGGCCTCGGGGACGCAGTATTTT
TRBV20-1	.	TRBJ2-5	.	CSANLQETQYF	TGCAGCGCGAACCTACAAGAGACCCAGTACTTC
TRBV4-2	.	TRBJ1-6	TRBD1	CASRRTGGNISPLHF	TGTGCCAGCAGACGGACAGGGGGTAATATTTCACCCCTCCACTTT
TRBV30	once	TRBJ1-1	.	CAWNSRDTEAFF	TGTGCCTGGAACTCTAGGGACACTGAAGCTTTCTTT
TRBV5-6	.	TRBJ2-2	.	CASSLDVNTGELFF	TGTGCCAGCAGCTTGGATGTGAACACCGGGGAGCTGTTTTTT
TRBV7-9	.	TRBJ2-3	.	CASESADTQYF	TGTGCCAGCGAAAGCGCAGATACGCAGTATTTT
TRBV28	.	TRBJ1-6	.	CASSFDLYNSPLHF	TGTGCCAGCAGTTTTGACCTCTATAATTCACCCCTCCACTTT
TRBV14	.	TRBJ2-7	.	CASSIRVGEQYF	TGTGCCAGCTCCATCCGAGTTGGTGAGCAGTACTTC
TRBV18	.	TRBJ1-3	.	CASSRIRQGRLTRNTIYF	TGTGCCAGCTCAAGAATCAGGCAGGGGCGGCTCACCAGAAACACCATATATTTT
TRBV5-1	.	TRBJ2-2	.	CASSLGGRLTGELFF	TGCGCCAGCAGCTTGGGGGGGCGTCTCACCGGGGAGCTGTTTTTT
TRBV21-1	.	TRBJ2-7	.	CASSRGLAGPYEQYF	TGTGCCAGCAGCAGAGGACTAGCGGGCCCCTACGAGCAGTACTTC
TRBV28	.	TRBJ2-7	TRBD2	CASSAPGLATRGAYEQYF	TGTGCCAGCAGTGCACCGGGACTAGCGACTAGGGGCGCCTACGAGCAGTACTTC
TRBV6-4	few	TRBJ2-1	.	CASSDSAGSYNEQFF	TGTGCCAGCAGTGACTCAGCGGGCTCCTACAATGAGCAGTTCTTC
TRBV10-3	.	TRBJ1-2	TRBD1	CATGQGDYGYTF	TGTGCCACCGGACAGGGGGACTATGGCTACACCTTC
TRBV15	.	TRBJ2-5	TRBD2	CATGRTSGFQETQYF	TGTGCCACCGGAAGGACTAGCGGGTTCCAAGAGACCCAGTACTTC
TRBV19	.	TRBJ2-1	TRBD1	CASSATGQGYNEQFF	TGTGCCAGTAGTGCCACGGGACAGGGCTACAATGAGCAGTTCTTC
TRBV5-1	.	TRBJ2-1	TRBD2	CASSQASGGSSNEQFF	TGCGCCAGCAGCCAGGCTAGCGGGGGGAGTTCGAATGAGCAGTTCTTC
TRBV11-1	.	TRBJ2-1	TRBD1	CASSLSDRNEQFF	TGTGCCAGCAGCCTCTCGGACAGGAATGAGCAGTTCTTC
TRBV15	.	TRBJ1-3	TRBD1	CATSSDRATGNTIYF	TGTGCCACCAGCAGCGACAGGGCGACTGGAAACACCATATATTTT
TRBV6-1	.	TRBJ2-5	TRBD1	CASRTGGAETQYF	TGTGCCAGCAGGACAGGGGGGGCAGAGACCCAGTACTTC
TRBV7-2	.	TRBJ2-4	.	CASSFEDKNIQYF	TGTGCCAGCAGCTTCGAAGACAAAAACATTCAGTACTTC
TRBV9	.	TRBJ1-4	.	CASSVGPTGFGEKLFF	TGTGCCAGCAGCGTAGGCCCGACAGGTTTCGGTGAAAAACTGTTTTTT
TRBV28	.	TRBJ2-5	.	CASSFVGRQSQETQYF	TGTGCCAGCAGTTTCGTAGGTCGACAGAGCCAAGAGACCCAGTACTTC
TRBV25-1	once	TRBJ2-5	.	CASSEWRVGGETQYF	TGTGCCAGCAGTGAATGGAGAGTGGGGGGAGAGACCCAGTACTTC
TRBV19	few	TRBJ1-5	.	CASFAGGRGNQPQHF	TGTGCCAGTTTTGCCGGGGGTCGGGGCAATCAGCCCCAGCATTTT
TRBV6-4	.	TRBJ1-2	TRBD1	CASSDFRQGRSNYGYTF	TGTGCCAGCAGTGATTTTCGACAGGGGAGGTCTAACTATGGCTACACCTTC
TRBV5-4	.	TRBJ2-4	TRBD2	CASSARLAGGKGIQYF	TGTGCCAGCAGCGCCAGACTAGCGGGAGGGAAGGGCATTCAGTACTTC